This TCR beta chain was captured in a study of OX40 agonist ivuxolimab in advanced cancers. About the study: Three patients got partial responses; one had hepatocellular carcinoma and two had cutaneous melanoma.

Whole-study results and caveats: CD8+ T cells showed, on average, more clonal expansion than CD4+ cells. Partial responders receiving 0.1-3.0 mg/kg showed among the lowest clonal expansion.

In this sample, this clone turned up once. Its antigen is as yet unknown. Measured with immunoSEQ multiplex PCR; TCRdb has only the in-frame clones, and not every one. The table lists about 70,000 clones, about 92% of them singletons. The germline CDR1 and CDR2 sequences are SGHRS and YFSETQ. The CDR3 is 15 residues long. V lost 6 bases to trimming and J lost 6 bases; unmatched junction nucleotides: 9. Autoimmune disease history or systemic immunosuppression excluded patients. The chain carries TRBV5-1 and TRBJ1-6; 7 bases align to TRBD1. The sequence was obtained from an adult with an advanced solid tumor such as melanoma, head and neck, liver or kidney cancer. The sequences come from CD4+ or CD8+ T cells sorted from blood, collected in a trial of the OX40 agonist ivuxolimab. The CDR3 sequence is CASKVETGFNSPLHF. For the CDR3, the DNA is TGCGCCAGCAAAGTAGAGACAGGGTTTAATTCACCCCTCCACTTT.